This is a list of T cell receptor beta chains from one sample in a study of shared clonotypes between healthy human individuals. Measured with immunoSEQ multiplex PCR; TCRdb has only the in-frame clones, and not every one. This sample has about 680,000 clones, with about 90% found just once. Sequenced material: naive CD8+ T cells sorted from blood. These receptor sequences come from a man aged 25-45 years in good health. CDR3s include the opening cysteine and the closing phenylalanine or tryptophan. The D gene is left open where the match is weak. Size values are once, few and many counts, or a class for expanded clones, and some rows have none.

CDR3 length	V gene	D gene	clone size	J gene	CDR3 protein	CDR3 DNA
16	TRBV28	.	.	TRBJ2-7	CASSSPRASAVYEQYF	TGTGCCAGCAGTTCCCCCCGGGCCTCGGCCGTCTACGAGCAGTACTTC
18	TRBV4-3	.	.	TRBJ2-2	CASSQDRSGGWGTGELFF	TGCGCCAGCAGCCAAGACAGGAGCGGAGGGTGGGGCACCGGGGAGCTGTTTTTT
16	TRBV4-3	.	.	TRBJ2-2	CASSQVGRTNTGELFF	TGCGCCAGCAGCCAAGTGGGCAGAACGAACACCGGGGAGCTGTTTTTT
16	TRBV5-1	TRBD2	.	TRBJ2-3	CASSLFSGRITDTQYF	TGCGCCAGCAGCTTGTTTAGCGGGAGGATCACAGATACGCAGTATTTT
14	TRBV7-9	.	.	TRBJ1-1	CASSLGQVNTEAFF	TGTGCCAGCAGCTTAGGGCAGGTGAACACTGAAGCTTTCTTT
14	TRBV11-2	TRBD1	.	TRBJ1-1	CASSPGGVNTEAFF	TGTGCCAGCAGTCCAGGGGGCGTGAACACTGAAGCTTTCTTT
11	TRBV29-1	.	once	TRBJ1-2	CSVVSDYGYTF	TGCAGCGTTGTTTCGGATTATGGCTACACCTTC
15	TRBV7-9	.	.	TRBJ2-7	CASSLPLGLRDEQYF	TGTGCCAGCAGCTTACCCTTGGGGTTGAGGGACGAGCAGTACTTC
15	TRBV4-1	.	.	TRBJ2-7	CASSQDRDQGYEQYF	TGCGCCAGCAGCCAAGACCGGGACCAAGGGTACGAGCAGTACTTC
12	TRBV7-9	TRBD1	.	TRBJ2-7	CASSHPGQGVIF	TGTGCCAGCAGCCACCCGGGACAGGGAGTTATCTTC